This passage covers 19 T cell receptor beta chains from one sample sequenced in a study of technical replicates of blood from a handful of donors. Repertoires were generated with immunoSEQ multiplex PCR, while TCRdb's copy carries only in-frame clones and drops some. The sample holds more than 75,000 clones, 85% to 95% seen once. The specimen sequenced was T cells isolated from PBMCs. The receptors were gathered from a human donor in good health.

This clone was found a few times. The rearrangement uses TRBV11-2 and TRBJ1-6; 7 bases map to TRBD1. The CDR3 extends over 17 amino acids. Trimming cost V 4 bases and J 7 bases; bases outside gene matches: 13. Germline V gives CDR1 SGHAT, CDR2 FQNNGV. For the CDR3, the DNA is TGTGCCAGCAGCTCCCTACTTGGACAGGCTAGAAATTCACCCCTCCACTTT. Protein product: CASSSLLGQARNSPLHF. Full variable domain (missing parts from reference TRBV11-2 and TRBJ1-6): EAGVAQSPRYKIIEKRQSVAFWCNPISGHATLYWYQQILGQGPKLLIQFQNNGVVDDSQLPKDRFSAERLKGVDSTLKIQPAKLEDSAVYLCASSSLLGQARNSPLHFGNGTRLTVT.

The V call is TRBV18, the J call TRBJ2-5; 7 bases are shared with TRBD1. Germline V gives CDR1 KGHSH, CDR2 LQKENI. The V gene end was trimmed by 1 base and the J gene end by 1 base; junction bases not matched to a gene: 0. The CDR3 has 14 amino acids. For the CDR3, the DNA is TGTGCCAGCTCACCACGGACAGGCCAAGAGACCCAGTACTTC. Protein: CASSPRTGQETQYF.

The gene calls are TRBV28 and TRBJ2-3; TRBD2 agrees at 13 bases. The V gene's germline CDR1 is MDHEN and CDR2 SYDVKM. The CDR3 is made up of 15 amino acids. With V trimmed by 3 bases and J by 7 bases, 4 bases remained unmatched. The CDR3 protein is CASSFLTSGRNTQYF. In DNA form, the CDR3 reads TGTGCCAGCAGTTTCTTGACTAGCGGGAGGAATACGCAGTATTTT. Full variable domain (outside the CDR3, taken from reference TRBV28 and TRBJ2-3): DVKVTQSSRYLVKRTGEKVFLECVQDMDHENMFWYRQDPGLGLRLIYFSYDVKMKEKGDIPEGYSVSREKKERFSLILESASTNQTSMYLCASSFLTSGRNTQYFGPGTRLTVL.

This chain links TRBV28 with TRBJ2-2, with a weak D call TRBD2 (5 bases). Trimming stripped 6 bases from V and 4 bases from J, with 18 bases between. Germline lookup yields CDR1 MDHEN and CDR2 SYDVKM. The CDR3 is 16 amino acids. CDR3 region: CASRTLTRGLTGELFF. The DNA of the CDR3 is TGTGCCAGCAGGACTCTAACCCGAGGGCTCACCGGGGAGCTGTTTTTT. The entire variable domain, with the rest obtained from reference TRBV28 and TRBJ2-2, is as follows: DVKVTQSSRYLVKRTGEKVFLECVQDMDHENMFWYRQDPGLGLRLIYFSYDVKMKEKGDIPEGYSVSREKKERFSLILESASTNQTSMYLCASRTLTRGLTGELFFGEGSRLTVL.

The CDR3 is CASSPGTGARGGYTF. CDR3 DNA: TGTGCCAGCAGTCCAGGGACAGGCGCTCGTGGAGGCTACACCTTC. The rearrangement uses TRBV27 and TRBJ1-2; 8 bases agree with TRBD1. The CDR3 runs to 15 residues. With 5 bases clipped from V and 8 bases from J, the junction kept 13 bases outside the gene matches. CDR1 and CDR2 (germline): MNHEY, SMNVEV (reference sequence).

The chain employs TRBV11-2 and TRBJ1-4, with D unclear. This CDR3 region has 15 residues. Trimming stripped 0 bases from V and 8 bases from J, with 13 bases between. Germline values: CDR1 SGHAT, CDR2 FQNNGV. The CDR3, as DNA: TGTGCCAGCAGCTTAGATTTAGTCAGGCAGGAAAAACTGTTTTTT. Translated, it gives CASSLDLVRQEKLFF.

The chain couples TRBV27 to TRBJ1-2; TRBD1 matches 8 bases. The CDR3 sequence is 16 residues long. Germline CDR1 is MNHEY and CDR2 is SMNVEV (reference sequence). With V trimmed by 0 bases and J by 3 bases, 6 bases remained unmatched. The CDR3 spells CASSLSLPTGDYGYTF. CDR3 bases: TGTGCCAGCAGTTTATCCCTCCCGACAGGGGACTATGGCTACACCTTC.

The rearrangement joins TRBV5-1 to TRBJ2-7; 8 bases fit TRBD2. In germline, CDR1 is SGHRS, CDR2 YFSETQ. V trimming: 5 bases; J trimming: 1 base; junction bases outside the gene matches: 8. The CDR3 totals 15 residues. The CDR3 sequence: CASSLPGLGSYEQYF. DNA of the CDR3: TGCGCCAGCAGTCTGCCGGGACTAGGTTCCTACGAGCAGTACTTC.

The CDR3 nucleotides are TGTGCCAGCAGTGACAGGGGATACGAGCAGTACTTC. Its protein product is CASSDRGYEQYF. The chain links TRBV9 to TRBJ2-7; 8 positions agree with TRBD1. The CDR3 contains 12 residues. Per the germline V gene, CDR1 is SGDLS and CDR2 is YYNGEE. Trimming removed 5 bases from V and 4 bases from J; junction bases left unmatched: 2.

V is TRBV28 and J is TRBJ2-3; no clear D gene. With 5 bases removed from V and 5 bases from J, the gap between germline ends came to 5 bases. Germline loops: CDR1 MDHEN, CDR2 SYDVKM. The CDR3 extends over 11 amino acids. CDR3 in amino acids: CASSHRDTQYF. The CDR3 DNA is TGTGCCAGCAGTCATAGAGATACGCAGTATTTT.

Here the CDR3 DNA reads TGTGCCAGCAGTTACGCGGACAGGGAGGGCAATGAGCAGTTCTTC. Translation: CASSYADREGNEQFF. The V and J genes are TRBV6-5 and TRBJ2-1, with D tentatively TRBD1 (8 bases). The germline V gene encodes CDR1 MNHEY and CDR2 SVGAGI. The CDR3 length is 15 residues. With 2 bases removed from V and 6 bases from J, the gap between germline ends came to 14 bases.

This chain uses TRBV27 with TRBJ2-3; 8 bases agree with TRBD2. Trimming at V came to 6 bases and at J to 2 bases, leaving 13 bases not matched to a gene. CDR1 is MNHEY, CDR2 SMNVEV, per germline (reference sequence). This CDR3 comprises 17 residues. CDR3 protein: CASRILGHSGNTDTQYF. CDR3 DNA sequence: TGTGCCAGCAGGATTTTAGGGCATAGCGGGAACACAGATACGCAGTATTTT.

V usage is TRBV7-9 and J usage is TRBJ1-6; D call uncertain. V was cut by 5 bases and J by 0 bases, with 11 bases left in between. The CDR3 has 16 residues. Germline lookup yields CDR1 SEHNR and CDR2 FQNEAQ (reference sequence). The CDR3 region is CASSPPPGSYNSPLHF. The CDR3 DNA follows: TGTGCCAGCAGCCCCCCCCCGGGCTCCTATAATTCACCCCTCCACTTT.

This rearrangement joins TRBV14 to TRBJ2-1, with 7 bases matching TRBD1. With V trimmed by 4 bases and J by 7 bases, 7 bases remained unmatched. Per germline, CDR1 SGHDN and CDR2 FVKESK. The CDR3 runs to 14 residues. The CDR3 here is CASSPPGQLNEQFF. The DNA of the CDR3 is TGTGCCAGCAGCCCCCCGGGACAGCTAAATGAGCAGTTCTTC.

The chain combines TRBV6-5 with TRBJ2-7; 9 bases fit TRBD1. The CDR3 extends over 15 amino acids. Germline V lookup: CDR1 MNHEY, CDR2 SVGAGI. The V segment lost 5 bases and the J segment 1 base; nucleotides outside the gene matches: 6. The CDR3 bases are TGTGCCAGCAGTCTCCGGGACAGGGAGTCCTACGAGCAGTACTTC. It encodes CASSLRDRESYEQYF.

This rearrangement joins TRBV7-9 to TRBJ2-1; the match to TRBD2 covers 8 bases. V shed 5 bases and J 3 bases; nucleotides not matched to a gene: 3. CDR1 and CDR2 from the germline V gene are SEHNR and FQNEAQ (reference sequence). The CDR3 totals 14 residues. The CDR3 DNA reads TGTGCCAGCAGCCCGGGGGGGAACTACAATGAGCAGTTCTTC. Protein product: CASSPGGNYNEQFF.

This rearrangement joins TRBV4-1 to TRBJ2-2, with D possibly matching TRBD2 (6 bases). Trimming cost V 1 base and J 1 base, with 16 bases left between them. Germline V lookup: CDR1 MGHRA, CDR2 YSYEKL. This CDR3 contains 18 residues. CDR3 coding DNA: TGCGCCAGCAGCCAAGCTTCTCTTAGGCGGGGGAACACCGGGGAGCTGTTTTTT. Translation gives CASSQASLRRGNTGELFF.

The V and J genes are TRBV5-1 and TRBJ2-2, with 8 nucleotides matching TRBD2. The CDR3 extends over 21 amino acids. Germline assignment: CDR1 SGHRS and CDR2 YFSETQ. The V segment lost 3 bases and the J segment 6 bases; nucleotides outside the gene matches: 25. CDR3 amino acids: CASSSTLLGGIAGSVAGELFF. The CDR3 DNA is TGCGCCAGCAGCTCCACCCTATTAGGGGGTATAGCGGGGTCCGTGGCCGGGGAGCTGTTTTTT.

This chain connects TRBV6-6 to TRBJ1-1; 9 nucleotides align to TRBD1. V was pared by 4 bases and J by 6 bases, with 12 bases of the junction left unmatched. The CDR3 contains 16 residues. In germline, CDR1 is MNHNY, CDR2 SVGAGI (reference sequence). The CDR3 DNA reads as TGTGCCAGCAGTTCCTCCGGGACAGGGTCTACCCCTGAAGCTTTCTTT. It yields the protein CASSSSGTGSTPEAFF.